Listed below are T cell receptor beta chains from one sample, sequenced in a study of human T cells and chemical hapten exposure. TCRdb itself ran the RACE reads through MiXCR, one entry per CDR3 protein. The data contain 95,000 or so distinct CDR3 sequences, more than 9.5% of them singletons. This specimen was whole blood, taken in connection with sensitization to the hapten diphenylcyclopropenone (DPC). These receptors were collected from a middle-aged woman with alopecia areata. Some clones in this sample may be carry-over from other donors' samples. Both conserved end residues are trimmed from each CDR3. The D gene is left open where the match is weak. Where a row states a size, it is once, few, many or the class of an expanded clone; other rows omit it.

J gene,V gene,clone size,D gene,CDR3 protein
TRBJ2-1,TRBV4-3,many,TRBD2,ASSLGLAYGGEQF
TRBJ1-6,TRBV25-1,many,NA,ASRTPYYNSPLH
TRBJ2-5,TRBV6-5,NA,NA,ASSYSSQETQY
TRBJ1-1,TRBV29-1,few,NA,SVGGRQNTEAF
TRBJ2-5,TRBV2,few,NA,ASREGQRQETQY
TRBJ2-3,TRBV2,many,NA,ASSTLTDSLPGY
TRBJ1-2,TRBV5-1,many,NA,ASSTGEASRIYGYT
TRBJ2-5,TRBV29-1,NA,TRBD2,SVEETSGGAQETQY
TRBJ2-7,TRBV29-1,few,NA,SVEDPEGAREQY
TRBJ1-2,TRBV7-2,many,NA,ASSRIRVGVSGYT
TRBJ2-5,TRBV6-5,NA,NA,ASRRRGGSSQETQY
TRBJ2-7,TRBV7-6,NA,TRBD2,ASSLARGSAGGSYEQY
TRBJ2-5,TRBV5-6,few,NA,ASSFGGGETQY
TRBJ1-1,TRBV27,many,NA,ASRFLVGRDTEAF
TRBJ2-1,TRBV12-3/TRBV12-4,few,TRBD2,ASSLAGGLGNEQF
TRBJ2-5,TRBV6-2/TRBV6-3,NA,TRBD1,ASGRDRGVGETQY
TRBJ2-7,TRBV27,NA,NA,ASSLHGNYEQY
TRBJ2-7,TRBV5-1,many,NA,ASSVEGRIDGQY